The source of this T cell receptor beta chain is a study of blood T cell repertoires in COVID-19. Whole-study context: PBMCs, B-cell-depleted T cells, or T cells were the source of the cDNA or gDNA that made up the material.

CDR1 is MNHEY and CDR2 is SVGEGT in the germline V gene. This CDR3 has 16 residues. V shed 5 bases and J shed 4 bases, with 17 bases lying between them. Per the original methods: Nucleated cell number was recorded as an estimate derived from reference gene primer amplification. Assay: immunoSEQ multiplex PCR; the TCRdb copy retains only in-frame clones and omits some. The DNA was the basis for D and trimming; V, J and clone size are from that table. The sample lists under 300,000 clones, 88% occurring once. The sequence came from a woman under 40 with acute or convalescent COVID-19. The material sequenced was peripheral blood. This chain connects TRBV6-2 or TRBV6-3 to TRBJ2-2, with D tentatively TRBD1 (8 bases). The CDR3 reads CASSNTGGGPTGELFF. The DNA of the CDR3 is TGTGCCAGCAGTAACACAGGGGGAGGGCCCACCGGGGAGCTGTTTTTT.